These T cell receptor beta chains were read from a single sample in a study of Graves' ophthalmopathy and Graves' hyperthyroidism. TCRdb re-derived calls from the multiplex PCR reads in MiXCR, one entry per CDR3 protein. This table has some 15,000 distinct CDR3 sequences, about 50% appearing once. Sequencing input: peripheral blood. These TCRs come from a woman in her 30s with Graves' ophthalmopathy. Each CDR3 is given with its conserved first and last residue. D genes are given only for firm matches. Rows give clone size only sometimes, using once, few, many, or a class for an expanded clone.

d_gene,abundance,v_gene,j_gene,CDR3nt,CDR3aa
NA,few,TRBV6-6,TRBJ2-5,TGTGCCAGCAGCCAGGGGGGAGAGACCCAGTACTTC,CASSQGGETQYF
TRBD1,many,TRBV29-1,TRBJ1-2,TGCAGCGTAGCCCAGGGGGCTGGCGGCTACACCTTC,CSVAQGAGGYTF
NA,NA,TRBV5-6,TRBJ2-5,TGTGCCAGCAGCCCGGTAGGAGGGACCCAGTACTTC,CASSPVGGTQYF
NA,few,TRBV19,TRBJ2-1,TGTGCCAGTAGTATAGGGCACTACAATGAGCAGTTCTTC,CASSIGHYNEQFF
TRBD1,NA,TRBV4-1,TRBJ2-7,TGCGCCAGCAGCCAAGGACAGGGGGTAGAGCCTTACGAGCAGTACTTC,CASSQGQGVEPYEQYF
TRBD1,NA,TRBV7-2,TRBJ2-5,TGTGCCAGCAGTCTCAGGGGGCAGTGGGAGACCCAGTACTTC,CASSLRGQWETQYF
NA,few,TRBV19,TRBJ2-3,TGTGCCAGTAGTATCTCCGCAGATACGCAGTATTTT,CASSISADTQYF
TRBD1,few,TRBV29-1,TRBJ1-6,TGCAGCGTGGGACAGGGAGGAGAATCACCCCTCCACTTT,CSVGQGGESPLHF
TRBD1,NA,TRBV5-1,TRBJ1-5,TGCGCCAGCAGCGTAAGGACAGGGCCTTCCAATCAGCCCCAGCATTTT,CASSVRTGPSNQPQHF
NA,NA,TRBV7-8,TRBJ2-2,TGTGCCAGCATGGGTTGGGGGCTAGACGGGGAGCTGTTTTTT,CASMGWGLDGELFF
NA,few,TRBV6-1,TRBJ2-7,TGTGCCAGCAGTGCCTCCCGTGAGCAGTACTTC,CASSASREQYF
NA,few,TRBV7-3,TRBJ2-7,TGTGCCAGCAGCTTGGGATTCTCCTACGAGCAGTACTTC,CASSLGFSYEQYF
NA,NA,TRBV2,TRBJ2-7,TGTGCCAGCAGTGAACTCCAGACCGCTCGCGAGCAGTACTTC,CASSELQTAREQYF
TRBD2,few,TRBV20-1,TRBJ2-3,TGCAGTGCTAGAGATCTAGCGGGACGCACAGATACGCAGTATTTT,CSARDLAGRTDTQYF
NA,NA,TRBV29-1,TRBJ2-3,TGCAGCGTTGAAGATCTCGACGGGGATACGCAGTATTTT,CSVEDLDGDTQYF
NA,few,TRBV11-1,TRBJ2-7,TGTGCCAGCAGGGACTCTCCTCGCGAGCAGTACTTC,CASRDSPREQYF
TRBD2,NA,TRBV19,TRBJ2-1,TGTGCCAGTAGTATAGGCAGCGGGAGGGAACCCTACAATGAGCAGTTCTTC,CASSIGSGREPYNEQFF
NA,many,TRBV2,TRBJ2-1,TGTGCCAGCAGTTGGGACGGTCCCAAGCAGTTCTTC,CASSWDGPKQFF
TRBD2,medium-sized,TRBV19,TRBJ2-2,TGTGCCAGTAGTCCAATGGCGGGAGGGCCTCACACCGGGGAGCTGTTTTTT,CASSPMAGGPHTGELFF
NA,few,TRBV2,TRBJ2-7,TGTGCCAGCAGTGACATGCAGCAGTACTTC,CASSDMQQYF
NA,NA,TRBV28,TRBJ2-7,TGTGCCAGCACCGTGACGGACAGTGCTCGCTACGAGCAGTACTTC,CASTVTDSARYEQYF
NA,NA,TRBV2,TRBJ1-5,TGTGCCAGCAGTGAAGCGGTGGGGAGCGGCCAGCCCCAGCATTTT,CASSEAVGSGQPQHF
NA,medium-sized,TRBV19,TRBJ1-1,TGTGCCAGTACCATCACAACCGACACATCTGAAGCTTTCTTT,CASTITTDTSEAFF
TRBD1,NA,TRBV19,TRBJ2-1,TGTGCCAGCAGGACAGGGCTTGAGCAGTTCTTC,CASRTGLEQFF
TRBD1,NA,TRBV9,TRBJ2-4,TGTGCCAGCAGCGTAGAAGTCAGGGGGCTTGGAAACATTCAGTACTTC,CASSVEVRGLGNIQYF
NA,few,TRBV7-8,TRBJ1-1,TGTGCCAGCAGCTTTGAAGTCGGGGAGGCTTTCTTT,CASSFEVGEAFF
NA,NA,TRBV2,TRBJ2-7,TGTGCCAGCACAGCGGCCCCTGCCTACGAGCAGTACTTC,CASTAAPAYEQYF
TRBD1,NA,TRBV7-4,TRBJ1-2,TGTGCCAGCAGTTTGAACAGGGGGCTTGGCTACACCTTC,CASSLNRGLGYTF
NA,many,TRBV15,TRBJ1-1,TGTGCCACCAGCACCGATAGGTACACTGAAGCTTTCTTT,CATSTDRYTEAFF
TRBD2,NA,TRBV19,TRBJ2-7,TGTGCCAGTAAGACTAGCGGGAGCTCCTACGAGCAGTACTTC,CASKTSGSSYEQYF
NA,NA,TRBV2,TRBJ2-7,TGTGCCAGCGAGCAGACATCGATCCCCTACGAGCAGTACTTC,CASEQTSIPYEQYF
NA,medium-sized,TRBV6-6,TRBJ2-7,TGTGCCAGCAGGTTTGATTACGAGCAGTACTTC,CASRFDYEQYF
NA,many,TRBV30,TRBJ1-6,TGTGCCTGGAAACAGAAAAACCTTAATTCACCCCTCCACTTT,CAWKQKNLNSPLHF
NA,NA,TRBV7-3,TRBJ2-7,TGTGCCAGCAGCTTAGCCCCGGATGGATTGGGAGAGCAGTACTTC,CASSLAPDGLGEQYF
TRBD2,NA,TRBV7-2,TRBJ2-7,TGTGCCAGCAGCTTAGCCACTAGCGGGAGTGACGAGCAGTACTTC,CASSLATSGSDEQYF
NA,NA,TRBV4-3,TRBJ1-1,TGCGCCAGCAGCCGTGTCACTGAAGCTTTCTTT,CASSRVTEAFF
TRBD2,NA,TRBV7-8,TRBJ2-3,TGTGCCAGCAGCTCTGTGGTGGGGGGAGGGCCGGCAGATACGCAGTATTTT,CASSSVVGGGPADTQYF
TRBD1,medium-sized,TRBV7-9,TRBJ2-6,TGTGCCAGCAGCTTCCGGGACAGGGGGTTTAGTGGGGCCAACGTCCTGACTTTC,CASSFRDRGFSGANVLTF
NA,many,TRBV19,TRBJ2-1,TGTGCCAGTAGTAAACTAAATGAGCAGTTCTTC,CASSKLNEQFF
TRBD2,NA,TRBV7-2,TRBJ2-7,TGTGCCAGCAGCCAGGGACTAGCGGGAGGCCGAGGTTTCGAGCAGTACTTC,CASSQGLAGGRGFEQYF
NA,NA,TRBV7-2,TRBJ2-1,TGTGCCAGCACCCCCCTCACGCGGACAGATTACAATGAGCAGTTCTTC,CASTPLTRTDYNEQFF
NA,NA,TRBV19,TRBJ1-5,TGTGCCAGTAGTGCGACTGCCGGTCAGCCCCAGCATTTT,CASSATAGQPQHF
TRBD1,medium-sized,TRBV19,TRBJ2-7,TGTGCCAGTAGTATCCGACAGGGAACCTACGAGCAGTACTTC,CASSIRQGTYEQYF
NA,medium-sized,TRBV4-3,TRBJ1-6,TGCGCCAGCAGCCAAGATAATGCTGGTTCACCCCTCCACTTT,CASSQDNAGSPLHF
NA,NA,TRBV10-3,TRBJ1-1,TGTGCCATCAGTGAATCCGATAAAATGAACACTGAAGCTTTCTTT,CAISESDKMNTEAFF
NA,NA,TRBV4-3,TRBJ2-7,TGCGCCAGCAGCCAAGATGACCCCAGGGGGAGGAAGTACGAGCAGTACTTC,CASSQDDPRGRKYEQYF